This T cell receptor (beta chain) was captured by sequencing in a study of T cells in Graves' hyperthyroidism and ophthalmopathy. Findings of the study overall: Model predictions of ophthalmopathy came a median around 6.5 months before onset. A model of 13 V-J pairs discriminated ophthalmopathy from stable hyperthyroidism.

The germline gives CDR1 SGHAT, CDR2 FQNNGV. The CDR3 is 12 residues long. V shed 2 bases, J shed 12 bases, and the junction held 5 bases outside the gene matches. This clonotype was observed at least ten times. Its antigen remains unidentified. Amplification of TCR beta CDR3 regions used RNA as the template. Carried out on the TCR CDR3, a first-round RT-PCR used the HTBI primer set. Each CDR3 protein gets one entry after TCRdb re-called the multiplex PCR reads with MiXCR. The sample lists more than 550,000 distinct CDR3 sequences, 17% occurring once. Patients aged 18 to 65 with hyperthyroidism were newly diagnosed, with duration under 2 months. Any patient presenting with uncontrolled infection, other autoimmune disease, pregnancy or lactation was left out.

The sample taken for sequencing was blood. This TCR came from a man aged 45-65 years with Graves' hyperthyroidism. The genes are TRBV11-2 and TRBJ1-2; 8 bases are shared with TRBD1. The CDR3 nucleotides read TGTGCCAGCAGCTTACCCTCGGACAGGGACACCTTC. Translated, it gives CASSLPSDRDTF.